This TCR beta chain appears in the sequencing data of a study of blood T cell repertoires in COVID-19. On the study more broadly: The United States, Italy and Spain provided the acute and convalescent COVID-19 samples.

The CDR3 runs 17 residues. The V gene's germline CDR1 is SGHTA and CDR2 FQGNSA. V dropped 6 bases and J dropped 2; count of bases not matched to a gene: 11. Cohorts were assigned according to the clinical history that participants reported. All recovered Cohort 3 donors got two negative PCRs, got clearance, or saw symptom resolution. Measured with immunoSEQ multiplex PCR; TCRdb has only the in-frame clones, and not every one. The sample has some 490,000 clones; 75% to 90% are singletons. V is TRBV7-2 and J is TRBJ2-3, with TRBD2 identical over 10 bases. The sequencing input was PBMCs or T cells enriched from blood (not recorded which). This sequence was found in an older woman who had recovered from COVID-19. The CDR3 sequence is CASRKRLAGSFTDTQYF. The CDR3 DNA reads as TGTGCCAGCAGGAAACGACTAGCGGGCAGCTTCACAGATACGCAGTATTTT. The variable domain in full, completed from reference TRBV7-2 and TRBJ2-3, reads GAGVSQSPSNKVTEKGKDVELRCDPISGHTALYWYRQSLGQGLEFLIYFQGNSAPDKSGLPSDRFSAERTGGSVSTLTIQRTQQEDSAVYLCASRKRLAGSFTDTQYFGPGTRLTVL.